These 13 T cell receptor beta chains originate from one sample sequenced in a study of T cells in Graves' hyperthyroidism and ophthalmopathy. Amplified regions were TCR beta CDR3 sequences from RNA transcripts. A set of HTBI primers served as the primers for a first-round RT-PCR of the TCR CDR3. Each CDR3 protein gets one entry after TCRdb re-called the multiplex PCR reads with MiXCR. This table holds about 290,000 distinct CDR3 sequences, about an eighth found once. The sequenced sample was blood. Receptors were obtained from a woman aged 25 to 39 with Graves' hyperthyroidism that later progressed to Graves' ophthalmopathy.

This clonotype has a count of ten or more. The chain recombines TRBV6-2 or TRBV6-3 with TRBJ1-2, with D unclear. V lost 4 bases and J 0 bases, leaving 15 bases between the germline ends. The germline V gene has CDR1 MNHEY and CDR2 SVGEGT. The CDR3 length is 16 residues. CDR3 amino acids: CASSSDWQRANYGYTF. DNA for the CDR3: TGTGCCAGCAGTTCAGATTGGCAGCGGGCTAACTATGGCTACACCTTC.

This clonotype has more than one count but fewer than ten. J is TRBJ1-6 and V is TRBV20-1; TRBD1 aligns across 9 bases. V dropped 0 bases and J dropped 10; count of bases not matched to a gene: 7. Looked up from germline, CDR1 is DFQATT and CDR2 is SNEGSKA (reference sequence). The CDR3 spans 15 residues. CDR3 nucleotides: TGCAGTGCTAGAGACCCAACAGGGGGCCGCTCACCCCTCCACTTT. As protein: CSARDPTGGRSPLHF.

This clonotype was observed many times. The rearrangement joins TRBV5-1 to TRBJ1-6; D not resolved. Per the germline V gene, CDR1 is SGHRS and CDR2 is YFSETQ. V lost 0 bases and J lost 10, with 14 bases in between. The CDR3 is 15 amino acids. CDR3 protein: CASSLDTGSYSPLHF. CDR3 sequence (DNA): TGCGCCAGCAGCTTGGATACGGGATCATACTCACCCCTCCACTTT.

This clonotype was observed many times. The gene calls are TRBV27 and TRBJ1-4, with D possibly TRBD1 on 5 matching bases. The germline V gene encodes CDR1 MNHEY and CDR2 SMNVEV (reference sequence). The V and J ends lost 6 bases and 3 bases respectively, with 14 bases between them. The CDR3 consists of 15 residues. The CDR3 here is CASSGYSRANEKLFF. CDR3 bases: TGTGCCAGCAGCGGCTACAGCAGGGCTAATGAAAAACTGTTTTTT.

This clonotype was observed at least ten times. The CDR3 nucleotides read TGTGCCAGCAGTTTCGGGTCGGCGGCAGATACGCAGTATTTT. Translating it yields CASSFGSAADTQYF. This chain joins TRBV12-3 or TRBV12-4 and TRBJ2-3; unclear D gene. The CDR3 covers 14 residues. Trimming cost V 3 bases and J 4 bases, with 11 bases left between them.

The table lists this clonotype with many counts. This chain links TRBV18 with TRBJ1-1, with D maybe TRBD1 (6 bases). The CDR3 contains 15 residues. Germline-derived CDR1 and CDR2 are KGHSH and LQKENI. Trimming left V 2 bases short and J 0 bases short, with 10 bases between. The CDR3: CASSPTQGLNTEAFF. Here the CDR3 DNA reads TGTGCCAGCTCACCAACACAGGGTTTGAACACTGAAGCTTTCTTT. The full variable domain, in which reference TRBV18 and TRBJ1-1 provide the parts outside the CDR3, is NAGVMQNPRHLVRRRGQEARLRCSPMKGHSHVYWYRQLPEEGLKFMVYLQKENIIDESGMPKERFSAEFPKEGPSILRIQQVVRGDSAAYFCASSPTQGLNTEAFFGQGTRLTVV.

In this sample, this clonotype turned up many times. The rearrangement joins TRBV28 to TRBJ1-2; D gene ambiguous. The CDR3 runs 12 residues. Germline CDR1 MDHEN, CDR2 SYDVKM. V lost 6 bases and J 4 bases, leaving 9 bases between the germline ends. CDR3 sequence reads: CASRTTPYGYTF. The DNA of the CDR3 is TGTGCCAGCAGAACGACTCCCTATGGCTACACCTTC.

Only a few counts were recorded for this clonotype. The chain is built from TRBV7-9 and TRBJ2-1, with D perhaps matching TRBD1 (6 bases). The germline CDR1 and CDR2 sequences are SEHNR and FQNEAQ (reference sequence). V dropped 1 base and J dropped 7 bases, with 17 bases sitting between them. CDR3 size: 16 residues. The CDR3 DNA reads TGTGCCAGCAGCTTAGACGTGGGCCTCCAGGGGAATGAGCAGTTCTTC. Protein sequence: CASSLDVGLQGNEQFF.

In this sample, this clonotype turned up many times. The chain employs TRBV12-3 or TRBV12-4 and TRBJ2-5; tentatively, D is TRBD1 or TRBD2 (6 bases each). This CDR3 is built from 13 residues. V lost 3 bases, J lost 5 bases, and 10 bases lay in between. CDR3 residues: CASSFGGPETQYF. The CDR3 DNA sequence: TGTGCCAGCAGTTTCGGGGGCCCGGAGACCCAGTACTTC.

This clonotype was seen ten or more times. The chain couples TRBV5-1 to TRBJ2-3; TRBD2 is a possible D gene (6 bases). Germline V gives CDR1 SGHRS, CDR2 YFSETQ. This CDR3 contains 15 residues. Trimming removed 3 bases from V and 0 bases from J, with 11 bases in between. CDR3 coding DNA: TGCGCCAGCAGCTCGGAGGGCCGTAGCACAGATACGCAGTATTTT. Its translation: CASSSEGRSTDTQYF.

This clonotype was detected ten times or more. J is TRBJ1-1 and V is TRBV29-1; 7 bases match TRBD1. This CDR3 has 15 amino acids. V dropped 5 bases and J dropped 0; count of bases not matched to a gene: 9. Germline loops: CDR1 SQVTM, CDR2 ANQGSEA. CDR3 nucleotides: TGCAGCGTTTCCGCCCCGGACAGGTTGAACACTGAAGCTTTCTTT. It is translated as CSVSAPDRLNTEAFF.

This clonotype was observed at least ten times. The CDR3 here is CTPLAGVSTDTQYF. CDR3 nucleotides: TGCACCCCCTTAGCGGGGGTTAGCACAGATACGCAGTATTTT. The chain has TRBV20-1 and TRBJ2-3; TRBD2 agrees at 9 bases. CDR3 length: 14 amino acids. CDR1 and CDR2 (germline): DFQATT, SNEGSKA (reference sequence).

This clonotype was recorded at least ten times. J is TRBJ2-1 and V is TRBV11-2; no clear D gene. The germline V gene encodes CDR1 SGHAT and CDR2 FQNNGV. The germline V and J ends were trimmed by 1 base and 8 bases, with 3 bases remaining between them. The CDR3 runs 11 residues. The CDR3 nucleotides read TGTGCCAGCAGCTTAGCCGATGAGCAGTTCTTC. Translating it yields CASSLADEQFF.